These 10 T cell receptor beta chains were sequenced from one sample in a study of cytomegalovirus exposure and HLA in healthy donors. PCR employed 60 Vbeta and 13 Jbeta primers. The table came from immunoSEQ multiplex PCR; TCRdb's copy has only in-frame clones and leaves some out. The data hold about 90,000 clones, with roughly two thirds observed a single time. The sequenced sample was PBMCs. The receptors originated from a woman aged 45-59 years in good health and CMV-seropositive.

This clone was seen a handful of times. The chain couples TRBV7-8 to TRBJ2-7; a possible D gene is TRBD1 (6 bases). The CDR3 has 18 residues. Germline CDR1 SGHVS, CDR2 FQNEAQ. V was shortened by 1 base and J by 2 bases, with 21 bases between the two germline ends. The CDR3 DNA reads TGTGCCAGCAGCTTAGTAGGTTTTACGGGGCAGGGGACCTACGAGCAGTACTTC. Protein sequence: CASSLVGFTGQGTYEQYF.

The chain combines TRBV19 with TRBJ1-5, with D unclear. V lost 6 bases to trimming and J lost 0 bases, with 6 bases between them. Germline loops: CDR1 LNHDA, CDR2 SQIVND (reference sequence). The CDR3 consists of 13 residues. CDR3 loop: CASSRDSNQPQHF. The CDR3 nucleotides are TGTGCCAGTAGCCGGGATAGCAATCAGCCCCAGCATTTT.

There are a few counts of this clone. This chain's CDR3 is CASSLTPPGQAEQYF. The CDR3 DNA sequence: TGTGCCAGCAGCTTAACCCCCCCAGGGCAGGCCGAGCAGTACTTC. The rearrangement links TRBV7-2 to TRBJ2-7; possibly TRBD1 for D (5 bases). CDR1 and CDR2 (germline): SGHTA, FQGNSA. This CDR3 spans 15 amino acids. V shed 2 bases and J shed 6 bases, with 17 bases lying between them.

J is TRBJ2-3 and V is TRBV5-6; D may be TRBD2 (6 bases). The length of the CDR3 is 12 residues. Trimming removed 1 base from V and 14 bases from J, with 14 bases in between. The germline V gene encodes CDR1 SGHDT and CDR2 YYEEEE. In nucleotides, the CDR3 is TGTGCCAGCAGCTTGAAGGCGGGATTGGGGTATTTT. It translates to CASSLKAGLGYF.

The CDR3 coding sequence is TGTGCCAGCAGCGCCACCGGGACTAGCGTCTCCTACGAGCAGTACTTC. This sequence encodes CASSATGTSVSYEQYF. The chain joins TRBV9 to TRBJ2-7, with 10 nucleotides matching TRBD2. Germline V gene sequence: CDR1 SGDLS, CDR2 YYNGEE. CDR3 size: 16 residues. V shed 3 bases, J shed 0 bases, and the junction held 6 bases outside the gene matches. The full variable domain, rest sourced from reference TRBV9 and TRBJ2-7, is DSGVTQTPKHLITATGQRVTLRCSPRSGDLSVYWYQQSLDQGLQFLIQYYNGEERAKGNILERFSAQQFPDLHSELNLSSLELGDSALYFCASSATGTSVSYEQYFGPGTRLTVT.

The CDR3 coding sequence is TGTGCCACCAGCAGAGATCGCGGGACAGGGACGGGAACTGGAAACACCATATATTTT. Translation gives CATSRDRGTGTGTGNTIYF. The chain has TRBV15 and TRBJ1-3; 9 bases align to TRBD1. Germline CDR1 reads LNHNV; CDR2 reads YYDKDF (reference sequence). V was pared by 0 bases and J by 2 bases, with 11 bases of the junction left unmatched. The CDR3 totals 19 residues. The full variable domain, rest sourced from reference TRBV15 and TRBJ1-3, is DAMVIQNPRYQVTQFGKPVTLSCSQTLNHNVMYWYQQKSSQAPKLLFHYYDKDFNNEADTPDNFQSRRPNTSFCFLDIRSPGLGDTAMYLCATSRDRGTGTGTGNTIYFGEGSWLTVV.

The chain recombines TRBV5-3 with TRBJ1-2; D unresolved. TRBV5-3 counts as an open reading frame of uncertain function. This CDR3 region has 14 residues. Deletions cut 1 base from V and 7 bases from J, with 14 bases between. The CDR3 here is CARSLRSLEGGYTF. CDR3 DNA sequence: TGTGCCAGAAGCTTGAGGTCTCTGGAGGGTGGCTACACCTTC.

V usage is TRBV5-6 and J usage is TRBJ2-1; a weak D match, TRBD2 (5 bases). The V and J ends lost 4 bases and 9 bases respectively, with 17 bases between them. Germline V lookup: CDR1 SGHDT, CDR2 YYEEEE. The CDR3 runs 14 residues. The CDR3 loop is CASSQDFPLGEQFF. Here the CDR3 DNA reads TGTGCCAGCAGCCAGGACTTCCCACTAGGTGAGCAGTTCTTC.

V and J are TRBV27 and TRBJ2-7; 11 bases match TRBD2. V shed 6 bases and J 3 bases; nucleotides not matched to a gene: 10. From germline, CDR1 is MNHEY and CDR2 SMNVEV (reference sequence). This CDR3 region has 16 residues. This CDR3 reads CASSQTSGTSGYEQYF. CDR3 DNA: TGTGCCAGCAGCCAAACTAGCGGGACTAGCGGCTACGAGCAGTACTTC.

In DNA form, the CDR3 reads TGTGCCAGCAGCGGGAGCGGAGGGACTACCGACAATGAGCAGTTCTTC. This translates into CASSGSGGTTDNEQFF. The chain uses TRBV9 and TRBJ2-1, with 7 bases lining up with TRBD2. The CDR3 totals 16 residues. From germline, CDR1 is SGDLS and CDR2 YYNGEE. The ends lost 3 bases at V and 5 bases at J; junction bases unmatched: 11.